The 29 T cell receptor beta chains reported below all come from one sample, sequenced in a study of T cells after yellow fever vaccination (dated by TCRdb to the late 2010s). The protocol used for the library was 5' RACE. Sequenced on an Illumina HiSeq 2500. TCRdb reprocessed the public reads (quality trimming at Q25 with fastp, clone calling with MiXCR) and kept in-frame beta chains. Rows are unified per CDR3 protein, each entry keeping the most common DNA and genes. In all, the sample holds more than 75,000 distinct CDR3 sequences, and around 9.8% of those were seen once. The top ten clones comprise approximately 17% of the sample. The meaning of the sample's treatment or condition label: live attenuated yellow fever vaccine strain. The sample in question was CD8+ T cells not binding an NS4B(214-222) dextramer, sorted from PBMCs, obtained roughly 14 days after the first yellow fever vaccination. The cell subset or site label for this specimen denotes: NS4B epitope dextramer-negative CD8 T cells. The receptors were sampled from a man younger than 35 who received the YFV17D yellow fever vaccine.

This chain connects TRBV6-2 or TRBV6-3 to TRBJ1-6, with D possibly matching TRBD1 (6 bases). This CDR3 comprises 15 residues. Per germline, CDR1 MNHEY and CDR2 SVGEGT. V dropped 7 bases and J dropped 6 bases, with 16 bases sitting between them. CDR3 loop: CASTYSPDSNSPLHF. CDR3 bases: TGTGCCAGCACCTACTCACCGGACAGTAATTCACCCCTCCACTTT.

In this sample, this clonotype turned up a few times. The gene calls are TRBV6-1 and TRBJ2-2; D may be TRBD1 or TRBD2 (5 bases each). V lost 5 bases and J 2 bases, leaving 15 bases between the germline ends. There are 16 residues in the CDR3. Germline V lookup: CDR1 MNHNS, CDR2 SASEGT. The CDR3, as DNA: TGTGCCAGCAGTACCGCTTGGGGGTACAACACCGGGGAGCTGTTTTTT. This gives the protein CASSTAWGYNTGELFF.

This clonotype occurred a few times. This chain links TRBV24-1 with TRBJ1-2; TRBD1 is a possible D gene (6 bases). V was clipped by 5 bases and J by 7 bases, with 22 bases between them. Germline values: CDR1 KGHDR, CDR2 SFDVKD. This CDR3 is 16 amino acids long. CDR3 sequence (DNA): TGTGCCACCAGTGCCACCGGAAATCAGGGGCGGTTTGGCTACACCTTC. This codes for CATSATGNQGRFGYTF.

Only one count was recorded for this clonotype. Being one base from a much bigger clone, this may be a read error. CDR3 nucleotides: TGTGCCAGCACCCAAGTAAGCAGGACTACAGATACGCAGTATTTT. Protein product: CASTQVSRTTDTQYF. The chain recombines TRBV3-1 with TRBJ2-3, with D perhaps matching TRBD2 (5 bases). CDR3 length: 15 residues. The germline V gene has CDR1 LGHDT and CDR2 YNNKEL (reference sequence).

The V and J genes are TRBV6-2 or TRBV6-3 and TRBJ2-3; D gene uncertain. Germline CDR1 is MNHEY and CDR2 is SVGEGT. The V end lost 2 bases, the J end lost 0 bases, and 24 bases lay between the germline ends. CDR3 length equals 20 residues. The CDR3 DNA follows: TGTGCCAGCAGTTACGGTGGTAGTACCACCACTCATTCTAGCACAGATACGCAGTATTTT. Protein sequence: CASSYGGSTTTHSSTDTQYF.

This clonotype has ten or more counts. The CDR3 reads CASSLSAGYTF. CDR3 nucleotide sequence: TGTGCCAGCAGTTTATCGGCTGGCTACACCTTC. The chain has TRBV12-3 or TRBV12-4 and TRBJ1-2; D unresolved. V gave up 2 bases and J gave up 7 bases, with 5 bases separating them. The CDR3 spans 11 residues.

The chain joins TRBV5-1 to TRBJ2-7, with no clear D. CDR1 is SGHRS and CDR2 is YFSETQ in the germline V gene. The CDR3 covers 12 residues. The V end was cut by 0 bases, the J end by 5 bases, with 6 bases between. Here the CDR3 reads CASSLASNEQYF. The CDR3 DNA sequence: TGCGCCAGCAGCTTGGCGTCGAACGAGCAGTACTTC.

The chain combines TRBV5-1 with TRBJ1-1; possible D gene TRBD1, 5 bases. The CDR3 runs 15 residues. V was clipped by 4 bases and J by 0 bases, with 13 bases between them. The V gene's germline CDR1 is SGHRS and CDR2 YFSETQ. The CDR3 loop reads CASSRDRLMNTEAFF. In nucleotides, the CDR3 is TGCGCCAGCAGCAGAGACAGACTTATGAACACTGAAGCTTTCTTT.

This clonotype was seen a few times. The rearrangement joins TRBV6-2 or TRBV6-3 to TRBJ2-3; tentative D call: TRBD2 (6 bases). Germline CDR1 and CDR2: MNHEY and SVGEGT. The CDR3 spans 17 residues. V was cut by 4 bases and J by 5 bases, with 22 bases left in between. CDR3 protein: CASSSWRGPIRGDTQYF. The CDR3, as DNA: TGTGCCAGCAGTTCGTGGCGGGGACCTATCCGTGGAGATACGCAGTATTTT.

V gene TRBV25-1 combines with J gene TRBJ2-1; perhaps D is TRBD1 or TRBD2 (5 bases each). Deletions cut 4 bases from V and 10 bases from J, with 8 bases between. This CDR3 has 11 amino acids. Germline V gives CDR1 MGHDK, CDR2 SYGVNS. The CDR3 sequence is CASSGGGEQFF. The CDR3 nucleotides are TGTGCCAGCAGTGGGGGCGGGGAGCAGTTCTTC.

This clonotype was detected a few times. The chain joins TRBV19 to TRBJ1-1, with 8 bases matching TRBD1. J was trimmed by 7 bases and V by 5 bases; bases with no gene match: 9. CDR1 LNHDA and CDR2 SQIVND come from the germline V gene (reference sequence). The CDR3 runs to 14 residues. The CDR3 nucleotides read TGTGCCAGTAGTCATCAATGGGACAGGCATGAAGCTTTCTTT. This sequence encodes CASSHQWDRHEAFF.

The J gene is TRBJ2-7, the V gene TRBV6-2 or TRBV6-3; TRBD1 might be the D (6 bases). V was pared by 4 bases and J by 3 bases, with 13 bases between. Germline-derived CDR1 and CDR2 are MNHEY and SVGEGT. The CDR3 spans 14 residues. The CDR3, as DNA: TGTGCCAGCAGTTTAACAGGGCTACTCTACGAGCAGTACGTC. Its protein is CASSLTGLLYEQYV.

This clonotype was observed a handful of times. The rearrangement joins TRBV25-1 to TRBJ2-1, with 7 bases matching TRBD2. The CDR3 length is 17 residues. The germline V gene has CDR1 MGHDK and CDR2 SYGVNS. The J segment lost 0 bases and the V segment lost 4 bases, leaving 9 bases of the junction unmatched. Here the CDR3 reads CASSVLRGGISYNEQFF. Here the CDR3 DNA reads TGTGCCAGCAGTGTCCTCCGCGGGGGAATCTCCTACAATGAGCAGTTCTTC.

This clonotype was seen at least ten times. The rearrangement uses TRBV4-1 and TRBJ1-4, with D possibly being TRBD1 (5 bases). Trimming left V 1 base short and J 15 bases short, with 18 bases between. Looked up from germline, CDR1 is MGHRA and CDR2 is YSYEKL. The CDR3 runs 14 residues. The CDR3, as DNA: TGCGCCAGCAGCCAAGCTCTCGGGGACCGCGTAGTGTTTTTT. This translates into CASSQALGDRVVFF.

Only a few counts were recorded for this clonotype. The chain is built from TRBV7-2 and TRBJ2-1; perhaps TRBD2 as D (6 bases). CDR3 length: 12 residues. Looked up from germline, CDR1 is SGHTA and CDR2 is FQGNSA. The CDR3 region is CATGYGGDEQFF. The CDR3 nucleotides are TGTGCGACCGGTTACGGGGGAGATGAGCAGTTCTTC. Looking up the rest from reference TRBV7-2 and TRBJ2-1 gives the full variable domain: GAGVSQSPSNKVTEKGKDVELRCDPISGHTALYWYRQSLGQGLEFLIYFQGNSAPDKSGLPSDRFSAERTGGSVSTLTIQRTQQEDSAVYLCATGYGGDEQFFGPGTRLTVL.

This clonotype was observed many times. The rearrangement links TRBV4-1 to TRBJ2-2; TRBD1 matches at 7 bases. CDR1 is MGHRA and CDR2 is YSYEKL in the germline V gene. CDR3 length: 15 residues. Trimming at V came to 6 bases and at J to 1 base, leaving 5 bases not matched to a gene. The CDR3 DNA is TGCGCCAGCAGAGCCCGGACAGGGAACACCGGGGAGCTGTTTTTT. Translation gives CASRARTGNTGELFF.

The chain uses TRBV27 and TRBJ1-1, with TRBD1 as a possible D gene (6 bases). The V gene lost 7 bases and the J gene lost 1 base, with 19 bases spanning the gap. The CDR3 runs 16 residues. From germline, CDR1 is MNHEY and CDR2 SMNVEV (reference sequence). CDR3 protein: CASTSGGGPSNTEAFF. Here the CDR3 DNA reads TGTGCCAGCACCTCGGGAGGGGGGCCGTCGAACACTGAAGCTTTCTTT.

The chain uses TRBV12-3 or TRBV12-4 and TRBJ2-1; TRBD1 might be the D (5 bases). The CDR3 length is 15 residues. The V gene lost 1 base and the J gene lost 6 bases, with 13 bases spanning the gap. CDR3 region: CASSLVCRTFNEQFF. The CDR3 nucleotides read TGTGCCAGCAGTTTAGTATGTAGGACATTCAATGAGCAGTTCTTC.

The chain is built from TRBV2 and TRBJ2-1; no firm D call. Germline CDR1 is SNHLY and CDR2 is FYNNEI. The CDR3 is made up of 14 amino acids. The V gene lost 2 bases and the J gene lost 7 bases, with 12 bases spanning the gap. In DNA, the CDR3 is TGTGCCAGCAGTGAATGGCTGGGAAAGAATGAGCAGTTCTTC. This translates into CASSEWLGKNEQFF.

The chain employs TRBV7-2 and TRBJ2-4, with unresolved D. This CDR3 spans 12 amino acids. V lost 5 bases, J lost 5 bases, and 7 bases lay in between. Germline V CDR1 and CDR2: SGHTA, FQGNSA. CDR3 residues: CASSHLENIQYF. For the CDR3, the DNA is TGTGCCAGCAGCCACCTGGAAAACATTCAGTACTTC.

The sample holds a few counts of this clonotype. This chain connects TRBV5-6 to TRBJ2-2; the match to TRBD2 covers 10 bases. The V segment lost 0 bases and the J segment 3 bases; nucleotides outside the gene matches: 2. The CDR3 loop spans 16 amino acids. Germline loops: CDR1 SGHDT, CDR2 YYEEEE. CDR3 sequence: CASSLGLAGYTGELFF. The CDR3 bases are TGTGCCAGCAGCTTGGGACTAGCGGGCTACACCGGGGAGCTGTTTTTT.

This clonotype was recorded a few times. The J gene is TRBJ1-4, the V gene TRBV15; unclear D gene. CDR3 length equals 14 residues. V gave up 8 bases and J gave up 2 bases, with 12 bases separating them. Germline-derived CDR1 and CDR2 are LNHNV and YYDKDF (reference sequence). CDR3 nucleotides: TGTGCCACCGGGCCCCGTGGGACTAATGAAAAACTGTTTTTT. Translated: CATGPRGTNEKLFF. Together with reference TRBV15 and TRBJ1-4, the CDR3 gives the full variable domain: DAMVIQNPRYQVTQFGKPVTLSCSQTLNHNVMYWYQQKSSQAPKLLFHYYDKDFNNEADTPDNFQSRRPNTSFCFLDIRSPGLGDTAMYLCATGPRGTNEKLFFGSGTQLSVL.

This clonotype was counted between two and nine times. The chain has TRBV9 and TRBJ2-1; 9 bases line up with TRBD1. V lost 3 bases to trimming and J lost 0 bases; unmatched junction nucleotides: 1. The CDR3 runs to 15 residues. CDR1 and CDR2 (germline): SGDLS, YYNGEE. The CDR3 region is CASSEGQGSYNEQFF. The DNA of the CDR3 is TGTGCCAGCAGCGAGGGACAGGGCTCCTACAATGAGCAGTTCTTC.

This clonotype was seen at least ten times. The V call is TRBV6-4, the J call TRBJ2-7; D gene ambiguous. Germline CDR1 is MRHNA and CDR2 is SNTAGT. V lost 0 bases, J lost 1 base, and 7 bases lay in between. CDR3 length equals 14 residues. The CDR3 DNA sequence: TGTGCCAGCAGTGACTCGGGCAATTCCTACGAGCAGTACGTC. Translation: CASSDSGNSYEQYV.

The gene calls are TRBV21-1 and TRBJ2-5. TRBV21-1 counts as a pseudogene. The CDR3 extends over 14 amino acids. In DNA, the CDR3 is TGTGCCAGCAGCTCTCGGGGGTTCCAAGAGACCCAGTACTTC. Its protein product is CASSSRGFQETQYF.

This clonotype was counted between two and nine times. This chain connects TRBV4-1 to TRBJ1-6; TRBD1 agrees at 7 bases. Germline V CDR1 and CDR2: MGHRA, YSYEKL. This CDR3 region has 13 residues. V lost 9 bases and J lost 7; bases outside the gene matches: 6. CDR3 DNA: TGCGCCAGTGGAACAGGGGAAAATTCACCCCTCCACTTT. Encoded protein: CASGTGENSPLHF.

The table lists this clonotype with a few counts. This chain uses TRBV5-6 with TRBJ2-5; 9 bases line up with TRBD1. Germline V lookup: CDR1 SGHDT, CDR2 YYEEEE. V trimming: 3 bases; J trimming: 5 bases; junction bases outside the gene matches: 8. CDR3 length equals 15 residues. The CDR3: CASSWRQGVWETQYF. As DNA, the CDR3 is TGTGCCAGCAGCTGGCGACAGGGGGTTTGGGAGACCCAGTACTTC.

This rearrangement joins TRBV6-5 to TRBJ1-1; D is ambiguous. From germline, CDR1 is MNHEY and CDR2 SVGAGI. This CDR3 contains 13 residues. Trimming removed 2 bases from V and 11 bases from J, with 15 bases in between. This CDR3 reads CASSYLGELGAFF. CDR3 sequence (DNA): TGTGCCAGCAGTTACCTTGGAGAGCTGGGTGCTTTCTTT.

Only a few counts were recorded for this clonotype. This sequence joins TRBV11-2 and TRBJ2-1; 14 bases match TRBD2. The junction had 2 bases not matched to a gene; V was cut back by 4 bases and J by 3 bases. This CDR3 has 16 amino acids. CDR1 SGHAT and CDR2 FQNNGV come from the germline V gene. In nucleotides, the CDR3 is TGTGCCAGCAGCTCAGGGACTAGCGGGGGCTACAATGAGCAGTTCTTC. Encoded protein: CASSSGTSGGYNEQFF.